This note documents a single T cell receptor beta chain sequence. This record belongs to a study of blood T cell repertoires in COVID-19. Across the study: Nucleic acid was either cDNA or gDNA, and it came from T cells, B-cell-depleted T cells, or PBMCs.

The CDR3 runs 12 residues. With 3 bases removed from V and 11 bases from J, the gap between germline ends came to 11 bases. TCRdb's copy holds only in-frame clones and misses some; the assay was immunoSEQ multiplex PCR. The sample lists over 60,000 clones, more than 80% occurring once. The sequenced material came from peripheral blood. This chain uses TRBV12-3 or TRBV12-4 with TRBJ2-1; weak D call: TRBD2 (5 bases). The clonotype comes from a woman aged 80 or over with active or convalescent COVID-19. The CDR3 spells CASSLVGEQQFF. The CDR3 DNA is TGTGCCAGCAGTTTGGTCGGGGAACAGCAGTTCTTC.